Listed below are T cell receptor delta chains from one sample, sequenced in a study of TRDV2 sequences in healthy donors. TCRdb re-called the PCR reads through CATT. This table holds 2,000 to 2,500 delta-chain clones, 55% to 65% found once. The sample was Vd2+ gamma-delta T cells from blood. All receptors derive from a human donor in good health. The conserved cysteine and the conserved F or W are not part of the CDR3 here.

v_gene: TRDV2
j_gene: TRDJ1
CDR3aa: ACDTISNGGILDTDKLI

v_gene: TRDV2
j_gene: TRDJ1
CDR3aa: ACDRLGVDKLI

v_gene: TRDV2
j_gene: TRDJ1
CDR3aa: ACDTSGVLGDPSWDTVPILGDTATDKLI

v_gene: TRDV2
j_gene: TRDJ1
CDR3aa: ACDTWGTDKLI

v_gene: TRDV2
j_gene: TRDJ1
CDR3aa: ACDTVGDTHKLI

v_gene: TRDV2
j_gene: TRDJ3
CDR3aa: ACDTVGIRSSWDTRQMF

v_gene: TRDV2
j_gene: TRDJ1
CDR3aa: ACDIVTGGYDIPDKLI

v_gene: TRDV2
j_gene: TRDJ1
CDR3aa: ACDSLLGDTPTDKLI

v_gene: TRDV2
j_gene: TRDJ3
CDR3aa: ACDPLGDPSSWDTRQMF

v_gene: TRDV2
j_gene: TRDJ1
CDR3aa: ACDQLLLGDEKRRGHTDKLI

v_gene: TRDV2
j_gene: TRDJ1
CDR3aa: ACDPIPGGSYDTDKLI

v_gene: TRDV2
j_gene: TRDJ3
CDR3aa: ACDHWGTSSWDTRQMF

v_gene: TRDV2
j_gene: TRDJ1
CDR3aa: ACDTVGGYTDKLI

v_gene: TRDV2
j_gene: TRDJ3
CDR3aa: ACDILGDSSWDTRQMF

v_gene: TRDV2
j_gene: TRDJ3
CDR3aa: ACDPLLGDSSSWDTRQMF

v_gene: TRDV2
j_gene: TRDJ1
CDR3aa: ACDTVPLTGGYTDKLI

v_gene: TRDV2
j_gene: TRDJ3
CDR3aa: ACDTVLGASWDTRQMF

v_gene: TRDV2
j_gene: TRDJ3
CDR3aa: ACDTGDWGTRTPWDTRQMF

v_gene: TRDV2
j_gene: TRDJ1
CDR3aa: ACDTVGLGDTAGTDKLI

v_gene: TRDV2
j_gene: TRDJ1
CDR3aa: ALIPLGDEYTDKLI

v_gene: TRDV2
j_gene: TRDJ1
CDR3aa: ACDTVLGGGRRRSTDKLI

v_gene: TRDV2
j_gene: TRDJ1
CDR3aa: ACVALLGDTSDKLI

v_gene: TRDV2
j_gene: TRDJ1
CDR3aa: ACEEVLGSGYREGYTDKLI

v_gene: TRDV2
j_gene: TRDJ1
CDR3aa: ACDSILGDPDKLI

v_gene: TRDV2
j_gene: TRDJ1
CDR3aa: ACDVLGGKTDKLI

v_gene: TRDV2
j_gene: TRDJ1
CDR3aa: ACDRWGHTDKLI

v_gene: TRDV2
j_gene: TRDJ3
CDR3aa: ACDTAGGPRGPSSWDTRQMF

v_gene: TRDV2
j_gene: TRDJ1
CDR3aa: ACDHVLGPQYTDKLI

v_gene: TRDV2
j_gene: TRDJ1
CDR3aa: ACDAVGGPTGGSDKLI

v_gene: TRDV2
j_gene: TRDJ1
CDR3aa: ACDTAGTDGSGELI

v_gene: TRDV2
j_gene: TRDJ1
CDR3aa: ACDTVVYGPVGGGPGYTDKLI

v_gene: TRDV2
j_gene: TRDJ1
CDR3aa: ACDTVLGDTRYTDKLI

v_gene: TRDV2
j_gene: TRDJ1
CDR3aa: ACDTVGGGYAGNLYTDKLI